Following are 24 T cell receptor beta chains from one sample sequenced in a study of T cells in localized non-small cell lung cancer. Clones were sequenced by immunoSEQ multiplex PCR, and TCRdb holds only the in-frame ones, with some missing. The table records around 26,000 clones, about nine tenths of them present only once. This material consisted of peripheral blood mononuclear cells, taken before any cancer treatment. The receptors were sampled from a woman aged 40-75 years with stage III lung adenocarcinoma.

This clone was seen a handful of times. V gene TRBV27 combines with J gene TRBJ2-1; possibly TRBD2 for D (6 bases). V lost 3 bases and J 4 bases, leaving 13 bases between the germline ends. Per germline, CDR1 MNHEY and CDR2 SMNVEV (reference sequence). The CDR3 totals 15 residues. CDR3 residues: CASSFFSGTYNEQFF. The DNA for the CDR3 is TGTGCCAGCAGTTTTTTTAGCGGTACTTACAATGAGCAGTTCTTC.

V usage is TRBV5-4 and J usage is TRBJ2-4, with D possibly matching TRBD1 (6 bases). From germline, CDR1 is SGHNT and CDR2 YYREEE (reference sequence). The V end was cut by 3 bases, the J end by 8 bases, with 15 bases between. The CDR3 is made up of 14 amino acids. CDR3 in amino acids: CASSSQDRGDIQYF. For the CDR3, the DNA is TGTGCCAGCAGCTCCCAGGACAGAGGGGACATTCAGTACTTC.

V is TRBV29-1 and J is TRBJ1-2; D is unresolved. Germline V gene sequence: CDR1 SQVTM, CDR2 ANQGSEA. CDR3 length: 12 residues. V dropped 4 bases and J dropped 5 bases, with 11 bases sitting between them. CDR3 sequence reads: CSVGVGSYGYTF. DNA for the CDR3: TGCAGCGTTGGGGTGGGGAGTTATGGCTACACCTTC.

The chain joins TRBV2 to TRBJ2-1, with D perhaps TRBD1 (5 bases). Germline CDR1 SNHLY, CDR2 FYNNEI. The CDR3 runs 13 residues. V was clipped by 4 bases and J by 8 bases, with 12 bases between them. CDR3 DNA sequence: TGTGCCAGCAGTGCCCACCCAGGGTATGAGCAGTTCTTC. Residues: CASSAHPGYEQFF.

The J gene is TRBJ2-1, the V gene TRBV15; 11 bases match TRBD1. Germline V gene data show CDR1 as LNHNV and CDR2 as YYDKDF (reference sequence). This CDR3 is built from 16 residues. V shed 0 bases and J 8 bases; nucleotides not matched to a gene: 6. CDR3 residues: CATSRDLGQGADEQFF. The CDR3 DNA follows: TGTGCCACCAGCAGAGATTTAGGACAGGGGGCAGATGAGCAGTTCTTC.

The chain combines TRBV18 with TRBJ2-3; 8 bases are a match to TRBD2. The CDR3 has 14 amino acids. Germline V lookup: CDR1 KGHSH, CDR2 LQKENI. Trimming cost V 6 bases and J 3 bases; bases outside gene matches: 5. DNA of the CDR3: TGTGCCAGCTCGCCGGGACTAGGTACAGATACGCAGTATTTT. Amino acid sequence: CASSPGLGTDTQYF.

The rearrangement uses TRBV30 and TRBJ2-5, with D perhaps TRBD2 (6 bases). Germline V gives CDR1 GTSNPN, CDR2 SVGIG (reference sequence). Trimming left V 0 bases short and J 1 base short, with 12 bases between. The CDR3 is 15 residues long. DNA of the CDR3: TGTGCCTGGAGTGTCAAGGGGACTTCCCAAGAGACCCAGTACTTC. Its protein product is CAWSVKGTSQETQYF.

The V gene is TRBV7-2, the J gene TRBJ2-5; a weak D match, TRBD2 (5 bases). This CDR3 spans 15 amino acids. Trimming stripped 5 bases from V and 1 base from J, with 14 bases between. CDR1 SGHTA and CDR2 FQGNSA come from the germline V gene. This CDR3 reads CASSLVRLAQETQYF. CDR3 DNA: TGTGCCAGCAGCCTAGTGCGGCTAGCCCAAGAGACCCAGTACTTC.

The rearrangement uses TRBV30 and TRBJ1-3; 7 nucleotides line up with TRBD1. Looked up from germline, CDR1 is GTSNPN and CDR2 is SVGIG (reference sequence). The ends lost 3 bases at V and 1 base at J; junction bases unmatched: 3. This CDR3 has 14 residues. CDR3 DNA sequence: TGTGCCTGGAGGGCGGACAGGTCTGGAAACACCATATATTTT. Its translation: CAWRADRSGNTIYF. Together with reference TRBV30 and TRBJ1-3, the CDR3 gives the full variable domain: SQTIHQWPATLVQPVGSPLSLECTVEGTSNPNLYWYRQAAGRGLQLLFYSVGIGQISSEVPQNLSASRPQDRQFILSSKKLLLSDSGFYLCAWRADRSGNTIYFGEGSWLTVV.

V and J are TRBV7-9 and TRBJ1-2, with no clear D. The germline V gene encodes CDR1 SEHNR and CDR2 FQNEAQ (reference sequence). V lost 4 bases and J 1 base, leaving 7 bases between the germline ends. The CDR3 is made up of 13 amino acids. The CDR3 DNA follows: TGTGCCAGCAGCTCCTATAGTAACTATGGCTACACCTTC. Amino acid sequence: CASSSYSNYGYTF.

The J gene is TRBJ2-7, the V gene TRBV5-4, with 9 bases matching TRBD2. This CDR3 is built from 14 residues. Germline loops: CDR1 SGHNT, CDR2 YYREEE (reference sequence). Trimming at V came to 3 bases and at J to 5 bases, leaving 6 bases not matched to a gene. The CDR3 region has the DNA TGTGCCAGCAGCTCCGGGACTAGCCTCAACGAGCAGTACTTC. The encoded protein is CASSSGTSLNEQYF.

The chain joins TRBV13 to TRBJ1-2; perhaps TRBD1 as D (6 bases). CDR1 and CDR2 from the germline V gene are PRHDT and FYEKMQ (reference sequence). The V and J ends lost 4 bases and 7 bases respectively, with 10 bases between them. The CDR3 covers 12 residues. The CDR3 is CASSSDRFGYTF. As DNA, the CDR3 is TGTGCCAGCAGCTCCGACAGGTTTGGCTACACCTTC.

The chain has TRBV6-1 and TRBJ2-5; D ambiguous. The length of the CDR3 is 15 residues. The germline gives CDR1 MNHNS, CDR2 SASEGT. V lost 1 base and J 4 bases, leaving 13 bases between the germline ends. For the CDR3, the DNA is TGTGCCAGCAGTGAAGGGTCGGGTTACGGAGAGACCCAGTACTTC. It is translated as CASSEGSGYGETQYF.

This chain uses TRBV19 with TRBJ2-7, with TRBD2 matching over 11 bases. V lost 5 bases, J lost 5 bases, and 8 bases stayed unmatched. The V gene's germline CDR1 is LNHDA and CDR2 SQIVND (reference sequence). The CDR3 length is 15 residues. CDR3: CASSLVAGGFHEQYF. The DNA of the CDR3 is TGTGCCAGTAGTCTCGTAGCGGGAGGGTTCCACGAGCAGTACTTC.

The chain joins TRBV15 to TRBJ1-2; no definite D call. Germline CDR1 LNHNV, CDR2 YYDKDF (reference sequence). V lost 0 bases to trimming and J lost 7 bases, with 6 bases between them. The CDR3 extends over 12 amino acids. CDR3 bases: TGTGCCACCAGCAGAGATCAGGCTGGCTACACCTTC. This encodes CATSRDQAGYTF.

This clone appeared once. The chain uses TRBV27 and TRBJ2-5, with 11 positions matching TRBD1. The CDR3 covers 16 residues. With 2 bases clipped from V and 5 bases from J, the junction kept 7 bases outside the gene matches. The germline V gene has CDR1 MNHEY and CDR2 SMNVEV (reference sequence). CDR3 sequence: CASSLPGQGAGETQYF. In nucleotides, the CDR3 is TGTGCCAGCAGTTTACCCGGACAGGGGGCCGGGGAGACCCAGTACTTC.

CDR3 amino acids: CASSPPDLSGPYNEQFF. In nucleotides, the CDR3 is TGTGCCAGCTCACCACCAGATCTTAGCGGGCCCTACAATGAGCAGTTCTTC. This sequence joins TRBV18 and TRBJ2-1; 7 bases agree with TRBD2. Germline V lookup: CDR1 KGHSH, CDR2 LQKENI. V lost 0 bases, J lost 2 bases, and 7 bases stayed unmatched. The CDR3 contains 17 residues.

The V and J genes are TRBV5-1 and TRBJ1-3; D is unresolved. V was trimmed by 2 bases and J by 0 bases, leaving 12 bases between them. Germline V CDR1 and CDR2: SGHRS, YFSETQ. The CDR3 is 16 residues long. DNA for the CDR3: TGCGCCAGCAGCTTAGGATCCTCGAGCTCTGGAAACACCATATATTTT. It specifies CASSLGSSSSGNTIYF.

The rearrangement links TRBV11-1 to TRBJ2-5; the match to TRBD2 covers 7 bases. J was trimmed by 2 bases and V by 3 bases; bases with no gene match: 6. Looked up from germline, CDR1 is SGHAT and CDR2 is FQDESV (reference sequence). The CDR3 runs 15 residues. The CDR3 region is CASSFSLAEQETQYF. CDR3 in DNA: TGTGCCAGCAGCTTTTCGCTAGCGGAGCAAGAGACCCAGTACTTC.

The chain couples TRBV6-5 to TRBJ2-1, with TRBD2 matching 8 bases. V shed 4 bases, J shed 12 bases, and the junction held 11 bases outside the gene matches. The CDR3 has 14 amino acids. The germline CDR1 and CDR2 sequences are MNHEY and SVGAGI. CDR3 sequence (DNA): TGTGCCAGCAGTTCATCGGCGGGAGGAGGTGCGCAGTTCTTC. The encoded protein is CASSSSAGGGAQFF.

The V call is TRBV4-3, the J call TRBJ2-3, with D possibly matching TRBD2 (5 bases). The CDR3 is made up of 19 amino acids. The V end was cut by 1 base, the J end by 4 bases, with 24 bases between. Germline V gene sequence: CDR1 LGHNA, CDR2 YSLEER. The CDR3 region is CASSQVSSLGGTRADTQYF. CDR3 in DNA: TGCGCCAGCAGCCAAGTTAGTAGTCTAGGAGGCACAAGGGCAGATACGCAGTATTTT.

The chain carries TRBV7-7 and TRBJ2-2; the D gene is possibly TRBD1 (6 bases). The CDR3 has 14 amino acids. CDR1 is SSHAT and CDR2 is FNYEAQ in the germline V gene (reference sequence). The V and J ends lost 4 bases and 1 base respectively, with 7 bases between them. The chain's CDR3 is CASSSQGNTGELFF. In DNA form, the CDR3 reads TGTGCCAGCAGCTCACAGGGGAACACCGGGGAGCTGTTTTTT.

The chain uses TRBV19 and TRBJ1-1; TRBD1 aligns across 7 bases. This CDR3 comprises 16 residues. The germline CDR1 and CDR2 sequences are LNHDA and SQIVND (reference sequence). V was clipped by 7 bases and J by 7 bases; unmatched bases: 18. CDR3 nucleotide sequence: TGTGCCAGTACTCTAAGGAGTACAAGGGGGCTTATTGAAGCTTTCTTT. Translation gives CASTLRSTRGLIEAFF.

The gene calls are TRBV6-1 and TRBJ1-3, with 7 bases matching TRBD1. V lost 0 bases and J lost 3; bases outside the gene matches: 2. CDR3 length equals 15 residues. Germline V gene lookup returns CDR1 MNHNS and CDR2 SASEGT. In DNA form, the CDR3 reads TGTGCCAGCAGTGAAGCGGCAGGGGGTGGAAACACCATATATTTT. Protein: CASSEAAGGGNTIYF.